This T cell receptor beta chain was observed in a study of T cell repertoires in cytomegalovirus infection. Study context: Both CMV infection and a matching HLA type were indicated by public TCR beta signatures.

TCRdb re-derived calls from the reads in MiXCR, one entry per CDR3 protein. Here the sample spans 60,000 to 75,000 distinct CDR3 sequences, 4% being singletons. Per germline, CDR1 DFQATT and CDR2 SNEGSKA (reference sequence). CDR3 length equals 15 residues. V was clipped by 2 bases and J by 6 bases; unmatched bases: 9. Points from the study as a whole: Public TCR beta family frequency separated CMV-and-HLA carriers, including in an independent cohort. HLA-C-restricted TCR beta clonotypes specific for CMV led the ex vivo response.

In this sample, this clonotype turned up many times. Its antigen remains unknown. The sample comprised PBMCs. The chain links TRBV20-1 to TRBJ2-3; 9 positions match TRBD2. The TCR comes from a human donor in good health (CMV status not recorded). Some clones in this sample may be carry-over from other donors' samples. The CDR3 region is CSARKSGGLGDTQYF. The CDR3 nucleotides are TGCAGTGCTAGAAAGAGCGGGGGGCTAGGGGATACGCAGTATTTT.